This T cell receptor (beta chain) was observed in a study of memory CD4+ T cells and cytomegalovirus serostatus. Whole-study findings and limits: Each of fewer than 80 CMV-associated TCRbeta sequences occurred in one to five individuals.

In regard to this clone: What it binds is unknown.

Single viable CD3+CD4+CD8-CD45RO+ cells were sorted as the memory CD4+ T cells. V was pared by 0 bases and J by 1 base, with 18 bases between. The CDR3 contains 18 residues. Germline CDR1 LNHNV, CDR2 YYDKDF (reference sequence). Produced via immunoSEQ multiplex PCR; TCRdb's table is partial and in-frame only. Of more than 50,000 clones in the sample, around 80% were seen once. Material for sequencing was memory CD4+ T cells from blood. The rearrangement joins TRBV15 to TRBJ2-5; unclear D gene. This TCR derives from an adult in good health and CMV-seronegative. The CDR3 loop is CATSRDANKGTLQETQYF. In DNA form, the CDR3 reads TGTGCCACCAGCAGAGATGCTAACAAAGGAACCCTCCAAGAGACCCAGTACTTC.